This T cell receptor (beta chain) stems from a study of regulatory T cells in long-lasting Graves disease. As for the study in general: Graves' patients with a new diagnosis had received antithyroid drugs under 3 months. Study results and caveats: Thyroid tissue went unexamined; only peripheral blood was analyzed.

CDR3 length: 17 residues. Germline CDR1 and CDR2: DFQATT and SNEGSKA (reference sequence). Unmatched junction bases numbered 17, after V lost 1 base and J lost 7 bases. This clonotype was counted a few times. As yet, its antigen is unknown. Library construction for TCR beta used iRepertoire HTBI primers and Arm-PCR of CDR3 regions. TCRdb independently ran MiXCR on the multiplex PCR reads; one entry per CDR3 protein. This table holds a few hundred thousand distinct CDR3 sequences, roughly 12% found once. The time point here: newly diagnosed GD, antithyroid drugs for less than 3 months. PBMC-extracted RNA yielded the TCR library. Another study also made use of these data, one on T cells in Graves' hyperthyroidism and ophthalmopathy. From that paper: In simple terms, a model built on 13 V-J features told ophthalmopathy apart from stable hyperthyroidism.

The sequenced sample was peripheral blood mononuclear cells (PBMCs), obtained at new diagnosis, from a patient treated with antithyroid drugs. The receptor was isolated from a man aged 25 to 40 with Graves disease. V is TRBV20-1 and J is TRBJ2-7, with TRBD2 matching over 9 bases. The CDR3 coding sequence is TGCAGTGCTAGAGGTCTTAGCGGGGGACCCATAGAGGGGGAGCAGTACTTC. Its translation: CSARGLSGGPIEGEQYF.